These 18 T cell receptor beta chains were sequenced from one sample in a study of T cells in Graves' hyperthyroidism and ophthalmopathy. Amplification targeted TCR beta CDR3 regions from RNA transcripts. First-round RT-PCR targeting the TCR CDR3 was performed with the HTBI primer set. One entry per CDR3 protein, called by TCRdb with MiXCR from the multiplex PCR reads. The repertoire holds hundreds of thousands of distinct CDR3 sequences, with under 25% as singletons. The sequencing input was blood. The receptors shown here come from a man aged 30-40 years with Graves' ophthalmopathy.

In its sample, this clonotype was seen a few times. J is TRBJ2-3 and V is TRBV7-6; a weak D match, TRBD1 (6 bases). The germline V gene encodes CDR1 SGHVS and CDR2 FNYEAQ. This CDR3 is built from 15 residues. Trimming took off 2 bases at V and 0 bases at J, with 9 bases between the two ends. For the CDR3, the DNA is TGTGCCAGCAGCTTACCAGGGGCGAGCACAGATACGCAGTATTTT. Its translation: CASSLPGASTDTQYF.

The chain recombines TRBV19 with TRBJ2-2; D gene unclear. CDR3 length equals 14 residues. V gave up 0 bases and J gave up 3 bases, with 5 bases separating them. Germline CDR1 LNHDA, CDR2 SQIVND (reference sequence). Written as DNA, the CDR3 is TGTGCCAGTAGTATAGATATGGACACCGGGGAGCTGTTTTTT. Amino acid sequence: CASSIDMDTGELFF.

The CDR3 sequence: CASREGAYEQYF. CDR3 nucleotide sequence: TGCGCCAGCAGGGAGGGGGCCTACGAGCAGTACTTC. V usage is TRBV5-1 and J usage is TRBJ2-7; possibly TRBD1 or TRBD2 for D (6 bases each). The V gene lost 5 bases and the J gene lost 2 bases, with 8 bases spanning the gap. Per germline, CDR1 SGHRS and CDR2 YFSETQ. This CDR3 spans 12 amino acids.

The V and J genes are TRBV9 and TRBJ1-1; D is uncertain. From germline, CDR1 is SGDLS and CDR2 YYNGEE. Trimming cost V 0 bases and J 3 bases, with 12 bases left between them. CDR3 length: 15 amino acids. CDR3 region: CASSVGSEAYTEAFF. The CDR3, as DNA: TGTGCCAGCAGCGTAGGGTCAGAGGCGTACACTGAAGCTTTCTTT. The full variable domain, in which reference TRBV9 and TRBJ1-1 provide the parts outside the CDR3, is DSGVTQTPKHLITATGQRVTLRCSPRSGDLSVYWYQQSLDQGLQFLIQYYNGEERAKGNILERFSAQQFPDLHSELNLSSLELGDSALYFCASSVGSEAYTEAFFGQGTRLTVV.

This clonotype has just a few counts. The chain employs TRBV28 and TRBJ2-7; weak D call: TRBD1 (5 bases). Germline assignment: CDR1 MDHEN and CDR2 SYDVKM. Trimming removed 2 bases at V and 4 bases at J, with 12 bases between. This CDR3 has 14 amino acids. CDR3 residues: CASSLSRGSYEQYF. The CDR3 nucleotides are TGTGCCAGCAGTTTAAGTAGGGGTTCATACGAGCAGTACTTC.

This clonotype has at least ten counts. CDR3 coding DNA: TGCAGTGCTAGCCTTGACTACGAGCAGTACTTC. Its translation: CSASLDYEQYF. This rearrangement joins TRBV20-1 to TRBJ2-7; D call uncertain. Trimming stripped 3 bases from V and 3 bases from J, with 6 bases between. CDR3 size: 11 residues. Germline values: CDR1 DFQATT, CDR2 SNEGSKA (reference sequence).

V is TRBV7-6 and J is TRBJ1-3; D possibly corresponds to TRBD1 (5 bases). Trimming shortened V by 1 base and J by 0 bases, and 13 bases separated the two germline ends. This CDR3 is 17 amino acids long. CDR1 is SGHVS, CDR2 FNYEAQ, per germline. The CDR3 DNA reads as TGTGCCAGCAGCTTAGTCGAGCGGGGCATCTCTGGAAACACCATATATTTT. Translation: CASSLVERGISGNTIYF.

This clonotype was recorded at least ten times. J is TRBJ1-6 and V is TRBV28; D is possibly TRBD1 (6 bases). Germline loops: CDR1 MDHEN, CDR2 SYDVKM. The CDR3 contains 17 residues. The V gene lost 8 bases and the J gene lost 5 bases, with 22 bases spanning the gap. The CDR3 DNA reads TGTGCCAGCCGGCGGCGGAGTGAGACAGGCCATAATTCACCCCTCCACTTT. Protein product: CASRRRSETGHNSPLHF.

The chain employs TRBV28 and TRBJ1-1; D ambiguous. This CDR3 comprises 12 residues. V lost 5 bases and J 10 bases, leaving 14 bases between the germline ends. The germline V gene encodes CDR1 MDHEN and CDR2 SYDVKM. The chain's CDR3 is CASSTRPFGAFF. The CDR3 DNA sequence: TGTGCCAGCAGTACAAGACCGTTCGGAGCTTTCTTT.

The chain recombines TRBV19 with TRBJ2-7; 7 bases match TRBD2. The germline V gene has CDR1 LNHDA and CDR2 SQIVND (reference sequence). The CDR3 runs to 13 residues. V shed 9 bases and J 2 bases; nucleotides not matched to a gene: 7. Here the CDR3 DNA reads TGTGCCAGCGCCGGGACTACCACCTACGAGCAGTACTTC. It translates to CASAGTTTYEQYF.

The rearrangement joins TRBV29-1 to TRBJ1-1; 10 bases align to TRBD1. The germline V gene has CDR1 SQVTM and CDR2 ANQGSEA. V shed 3 bases, J shed 2 bases, and the junction held 6 bases outside the gene matches. The CDR3 totals 15 residues. CDR3 nucleotides: TGCAGCGTTGAGTGGTGGACAGGGGGAAACACTGAAGCTTTCTTT. Its translation is CSVEWWTGGNTEAFF.

This clonotype appeared a few times. The chain has TRBV5-1 and TRBJ2-7, with D tentatively TRBD1 (6 bases). Germline values: CDR1 SGHRS, CDR2 YFSETQ. CDR3 length equals 14 residues. Trimming left V 4 bases short and J 5 bases short, with 16 bases between. DNA of the CDR3: TGCGCCAGCAGCGGGGGCTTTAGTTCGGACGAGCAGTACTTC. Residues: CASSGGFSSDEQYF.

This clonotype was found many times. The junction departs from germline at one end; a sequencing error may be responsible. V and J are TRBV14 and TRBJ2-5; the match to TRBD1 covers 9 bases. CDR1 SGHDN and CDR2 FVKESK come from the germline V gene. The CDR3 sequence is 16 residues long. CDR3 sequence: CASSQDGTGSRETQYF. The CDR3 nucleotides are TGCGCCAGCAGCCAAGATGGGACAGGGAGTAGAGAGACCCAGTACTTC.

This clonotype was seen ten or more times. The chain recombines TRBV27 with TRBJ1-5; D is ambiguous. The V end was cut by 0 bases, the J end by 3 bases, with 12 bases between. The V gene's germline CDR1 is MNHEY and CDR2 SMNVEV (reference sequence). CDR3 length equals 16 residues. The CDR3 region has the DNA TGTGCCAGCAGTTTATCGTGGGGAAATCACAATCAGCCCCAGCATTTT. Protein: CASSLSWGNHNQPQHF.

The V gene is TRBV9, the J gene TRBJ2-3; D ambiguous. CDR3 length: 11 residues. Trimming left V 5 bases short and J 6 bases short, with 7 bases between. Looked up from germline, CDR1 is SGDLS and CDR2 is YYNGEE. CDR3 in amino acids: CASSFHDTQYF. The CDR3 DNA is TGTGCCAGCAGTTTTCACGATACGCAGTATTTT.

This clonotype was recorded at least ten times. The chain has TRBV28 and TRBJ1-6, with 10 bases lining up with TRBD1. Looked up from germline, CDR1 is MDHEN and CDR2 is SYDVKM. J was trimmed by 5 bases and V by 5 bases; bases with no gene match: 9. The length of the CDR3 is 17 residues. The CDR3 DNA is TGTGCCAGCAGTCTGCCGGGACAGGGGTCGCATAATTCACCCCTCCACTTT. It encodes CASSLPGQGSHNSPLHF.

The chain couples TRBV14 to TRBJ2-7; TRBD2 aligns across 11 bases. V gave up 2 bases and J gave up 3 bases; unmatched junction bases: 6. The V gene's germline CDR1 is SGHDN and CDR2 FVKESK. The CDR3 length is 16 residues. CDR3 amino acids: CASSQLSGRALYEQYF. CDR3 DNA sequence: TGTGCCAGCAGCCAACTTAGCGGGAGGGCCCTCTACGAGCAGTACTTC.

The gene calls are TRBV7-9 and TRBJ1-1; TRBD1 aligns across 7 bases. The CDR3 spans 11 residues. In germline, CDR1 is SEHNR, CDR2 FQNEAQ (reference sequence). The CDR3 DNA sequence: TGTGCGATAAGGGGGCAGGCCGAAGCTTTCTTT. This translates into CAIRGQAEAFF.